This T cell receptor beta chain was recorded in a study of tumor-infiltrating lymphocytes in primary liver carcinoma. Both RNA and DNA were isolated together from 20-30 mg of bulk tissue that had not been sorted. Donors were untreated and chronically infected with HBV. As concerns this clonotype: It is likely a read error, because the conserved phenylalanine at the end of the CDR3 is missing.

Germline-derived CDR1 and CDR2 are LGHNA and YNFKEQ. This CDR3 contains 15 residues. Starting from roughly 540 ng of total RNA, TCR beta cDNA was produced with a primer in the constant region. Nested multiplex PCR, run for three rounds with slightly modified ARM-PCR, yielded TCR beta libraries. TRBV1-TRBV30 forward and Cbeta reverse primers drove the first two roughly 10-cycle rounds. TCRdb re-called the multiplex PCR reads with MiXCR, one entry per CDR3 protein. The table records roughly 49,000 distinct CDR3 sequences, over 75% of them present only once. J is TRBJ2-7 and V is TRBV4-2; 11 bases agree with TRBD2. This clonotype was sampled from a man aged 40-50 years with primary liver carcinoma and hepatitis B virus infection. Material: liver tumor tissue from sampling region 5. Subset noted: tumor region T5, tumor centre. CDR3 nucleotide sequence: TGTGCCGGCAGCCAAGGTAGCGGGAGGGACAACGAGCAGTACTCC. Translated: CAGSQGSGRDNEQYS.